The clone carrying this TCR beta chain was detected once. The data derive from a study of early stage breast cancer tumors. On the study more broadly: Samples were sequenced at about 9.9-fold average coverage.

Sequencing used immunoSEQ multiplex PCR; TCRdb keeps in-frame clones, though not all of them. The sample carries 4,500 to 6,500 clones, about 70% recorded once. Germline V lookup: CDR1 SGHNT, CDR2 YENEEA. The CDR3 is made up of 17 amino acids. The J segment lost 0 bases and the V segment lost 5 bases, leaving 7 bases of the junction unmatched. The source material was breast tumor tissue. V gene TRBV11-3 combines with J gene TRBJ2-4; TRBD2 aligns across 10 bases. The receptor was derived from a person aged 55 to 75 with breast cancer. The CDR3 spells CASSPTSGDLAKNIQYF. The CDR3 coding sequence is TGTGCCAGCAGCCCTACTAGCGGGGACCTAGCCAAAAACATTCAGTACTTC.